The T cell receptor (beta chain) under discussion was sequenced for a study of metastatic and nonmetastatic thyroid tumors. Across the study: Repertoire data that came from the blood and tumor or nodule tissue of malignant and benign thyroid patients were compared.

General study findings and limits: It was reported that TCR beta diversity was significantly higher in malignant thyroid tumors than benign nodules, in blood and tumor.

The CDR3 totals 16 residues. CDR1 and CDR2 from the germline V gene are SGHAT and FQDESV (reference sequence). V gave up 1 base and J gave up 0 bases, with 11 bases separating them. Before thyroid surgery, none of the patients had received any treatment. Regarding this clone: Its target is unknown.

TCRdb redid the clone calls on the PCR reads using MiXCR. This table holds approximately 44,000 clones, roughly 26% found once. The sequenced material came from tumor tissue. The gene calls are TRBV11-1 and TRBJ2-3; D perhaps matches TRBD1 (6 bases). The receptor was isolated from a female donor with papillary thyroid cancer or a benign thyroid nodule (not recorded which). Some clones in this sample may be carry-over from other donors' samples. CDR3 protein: CASSLVGGPSTDTQYF. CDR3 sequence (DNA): TGTGCCAGCAGCTTAGTAGGGGGTCCCAGCACAGATACGCAGTATTTT.